This T cell receptor beta chain was sequenced in a study of blood T cells in healthy people across ages. Details on this clonotype: This may come from a read error, since a much larger clone is one base off.

The use of a sample-barcoded 5' primer and a J-beta primer mix characterized a second PCR of about 7 to 12 cycles. TCRdb reprocessed the 5' RACE reads with MiXCR, giving one entry per CDR3 protein. The sample has 1.5 million to 2 million distinct CDR3 sequences, 25% to 30% seen once. Total RNA amounts of at least 5 micrograms were extracted per sample. The CDR3 is made up of 15 amino acids. The chain is built from TRBV12-3 or TRBV12-4 and TRBJ2-3; 9 bases line up with TRBD2. Sequences were obtained from blood. This clonotype originated in a woman aged 30 to 39 in good health. DNA of the CDR3: TGTGCCTGCAGTCTACTAGCGGGTACCACAGATACGCAGTATTTT. This sequence encodes CACSLLAGTTDTQYF.